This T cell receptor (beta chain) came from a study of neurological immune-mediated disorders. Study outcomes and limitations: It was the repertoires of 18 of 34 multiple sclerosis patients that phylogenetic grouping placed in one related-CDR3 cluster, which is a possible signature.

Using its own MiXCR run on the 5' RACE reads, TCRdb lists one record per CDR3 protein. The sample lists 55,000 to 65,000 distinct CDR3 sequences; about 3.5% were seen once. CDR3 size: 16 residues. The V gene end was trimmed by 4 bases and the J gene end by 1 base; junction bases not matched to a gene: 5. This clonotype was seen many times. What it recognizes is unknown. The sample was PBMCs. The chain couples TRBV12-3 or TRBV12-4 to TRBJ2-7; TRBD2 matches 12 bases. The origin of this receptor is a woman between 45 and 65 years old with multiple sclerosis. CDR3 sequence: CASSSRLAGASYEQYF. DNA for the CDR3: TGTGCCAGCAGTTCTAGACTAGCGGGAGCTTCCTACGAGCAGTACTTC.